These 13 T cell receptor beta chains originate from one sample sequenced in a study of T cell responses to AZD1222 COVID-19 vaccine. Method: immunoSEQ multiplex PCR; TCRdb's copy keeps in-frame clones and lacks some. The data show some 150,000 clones, about 92% seen once. The sequencing used peripheral blood, collected on day 0 of AZD1222 vaccination. The receptors shown here come from an adult in good health.

This clone was observed a few times. The J gene is TRBJ1-3, the V gene TRBV28; 10 bases match TRBD1. V was pared by 10 bases and J by 4 bases, with 7 bases of the junction left unmatched. This CDR3 contains 14 residues. Looked up from germline, CDR1 is MDHEN and CDR2 is SYDVKM. CDR3 residues: CATTGTGDGNTIYF. The CDR3 DNA reads TGTGCCACAACCGGGACAGGGGACGGAAACACCATATATTTT.

This clone was recorded only once. This chain connects TRBV9 to TRBJ2-1; TRBD1 matches at 9 bases. Trimming at V came to 2 bases and at J to 5 bases, leaving 5 bases not matched to a gene. Germline V gene sequence: CDR1 SGDLS, CDR2 YYNGEE. This CDR3 has 15 residues. The DNA for the CDR3 is TGTGCCAGCAGCGTGCCGGGACAGGGAAACAATGAGCAGTTCTTC. Its protein product is CASSVPGQGNNEQFF.

The CDR3 DNA follows: TGTGCCAGGGGAGATCAGCCCCAGCATTTT. It specifies CARGDQPQHF. The rearrangement uses TRBV25-1 and TRBJ1-5; no firm D call. V was clipped by 9 bases and J by 5 bases, with 5 bases between them. Per the germline V gene, CDR1 is MGHDK and CDR2 is SYGVNS. This CDR3 has 10 amino acids.

The rearrangement uses TRBV4-1 and TRBJ1-6; D may be TRBD1 (6 bases). Deletions cut 4 bases from V and 9 bases from J, with 16 bases between. Germline V CDR1 and CDR2: MGHRA, YSYEKL. This CDR3 has 15 residues. The CDR3 nucleotides read TGCGCCAGCAGCCTTAGGACAGCTGAGAGTTCACCCCTCCACTTT. It is translated as CASSLRTAESSPLHF.

The chain couples TRBV15 to TRBJ1-4; D gene uncertain. The ends were cut back, 0 bases at V and 5 bases at J, with 7 bases in the middle. The CDR3 sequence is 14 residues long. CDR1 LNHNV and CDR2 YYDKDF come from the germline V gene (reference sequence). Here the CDR3 reads CATSRDSENEKLFF. The CDR3 nucleotides are TGTGCCACCAGCAGAGATTCGGAGAATGAAAAACTGTTTTTT.

The chain links TRBV9 to TRBJ2-2; 11 bases line up with TRBD2. Trimming cost V 0 bases and J 4 bases; bases outside gene matches: 2. Germline V gives CDR1 SGDLS, CDR2 YYNGEE. The CDR3 runs 16 residues. CDR3 loop: CASSVAGTSGTGELFF. For the CDR3, the DNA is TGTGCCAGCAGCGTAGCCGGGACTAGCGGCACCGGGGAGCTGTTTTTT.

The CDR3 nucleotides read TGTGCCAGCAGCTCCCTCAGGCAGGCAAGTAACAATGAGCAGTTCTTC. Its translation is CASSSLRQASNNEQFF. The gene calls are TRBV7-9 and TRBJ2-1; D gene ambiguous. CDR1 SEHNR and CDR2 FQNEAQ come from the germline V gene (reference sequence). The CDR3 contains 16 residues. V dropped 4 bases and J dropped 5 bases, with 18 bases sitting between them.

The V gene is TRBV10-3, the J gene TRBJ1-4, with unresolved D. The germline V gene encodes CDR1 ENHRY and CDR2 SYGVKD. Trimming took off 2 bases at V and 4 bases at J, with 8 bases between the two ends. The CDR3 has 14 residues. The CDR3 sequence is CAISETDGNEKLFF. CDR3 DNA: TGTGCCATCAGTGAGACGGACGGTAATGAAAAACTGTTTTTT.

The chain joins TRBV28 to TRBJ1-5; D gene unclear. Trimming shortened V by 3 bases and J by 5 bases, and 2 bases separated the two germline ends. This CDR3 spans 11 amino acids. Germline CDR1 is MDHEN and CDR2 is SYDVKM. CDR3 in DNA: TGTGCCAGCAGTTTCCATCAGCCCCAGCATTTT. This encodes CASSFHQPQHF.

This chain connects TRBV12-2 to TRBJ1-5; TRBD1 is taken as the D call from the table, unchecked against the DNA. TRBV12-2 is assigned pseudogene status. This CDR3 has 16 residues. The CDR3: CASRPMKTVSNQPQHF. CDR3 bases: TGTGCAAGTCGCCCCATGAAGACAGTCAGCAATCAGCCCCAGCATTTT.

This clone was observed a handful of times. V usage is TRBV5-4 and J usage is TRBJ2-1; 9 positions match TRBD1. The CDR3 extends over 18 amino acids. From germline, CDR1 is SGHNT and CDR2 YYREEE (reference sequence). V lost 2 bases, J lost 6 bases, and 15 bases stayed unmatched. CDR3 amino acids: CASSLPGTGIRVGNEQFF. CDR3 nucleotide sequence: TGTGCCAGCAGCTTACCCGGGACAGGGATTAGAGTTGGCAATGAGCAGTTCTTC.

The gene calls are TRBV6-5 and TRBJ1-3; D remains ambiguous. The CDR3 sequence is 14 residues long. The germline CDR1 and CDR2 sequences are MNHEY and SVGAGI. The V end lost 5 bases, the J end lost 0 bases, and 8 bases lay between the germline ends. The CDR3 sequence is CASSPTFSGNTIYF. In DNA form, the CDR3 reads TGTGCCAGCAGTCCAACATTCTCTGGAAACACCATATATTTT.

This chain connects TRBV19 to TRBJ1-6; the match to TRBD1 covers 8 bases. The germline CDR1 and CDR2 sequences are LNHDA and SQIVND (reference sequence). V trimming: 6 bases; J trimming: 7 bases; junction bases outside the gene matches: 2. The CDR3 covers 13 residues. The CDR3 DNA reads TGTGCCAGTAGCGGACAGGGAAATTCACCCCTCCACTTT. Protein product: CASSGQGNSPLHF.